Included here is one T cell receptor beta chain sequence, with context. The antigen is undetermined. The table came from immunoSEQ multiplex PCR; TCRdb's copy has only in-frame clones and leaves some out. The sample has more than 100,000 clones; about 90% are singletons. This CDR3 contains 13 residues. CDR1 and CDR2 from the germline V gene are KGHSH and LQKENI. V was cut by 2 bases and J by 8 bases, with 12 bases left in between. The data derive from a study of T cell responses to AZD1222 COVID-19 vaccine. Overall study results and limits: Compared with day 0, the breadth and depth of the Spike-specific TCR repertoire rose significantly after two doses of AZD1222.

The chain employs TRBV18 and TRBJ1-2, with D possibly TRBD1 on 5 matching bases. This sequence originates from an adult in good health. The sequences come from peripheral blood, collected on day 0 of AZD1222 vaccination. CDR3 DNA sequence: TGTGCCAGCTCACCAGGGGCGGACGGGGGCTACACCTTC. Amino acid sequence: CASSPGADGGYTF.